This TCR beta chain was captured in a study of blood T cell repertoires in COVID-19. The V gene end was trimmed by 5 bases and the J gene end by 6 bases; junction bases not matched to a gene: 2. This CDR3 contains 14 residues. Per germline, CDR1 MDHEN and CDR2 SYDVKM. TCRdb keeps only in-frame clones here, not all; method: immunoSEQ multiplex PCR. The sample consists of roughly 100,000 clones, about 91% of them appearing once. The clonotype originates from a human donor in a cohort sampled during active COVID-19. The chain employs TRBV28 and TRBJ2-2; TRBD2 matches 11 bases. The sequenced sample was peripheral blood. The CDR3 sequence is CASSAGLAAGELFF. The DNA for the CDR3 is TGTGCCAGCAGTGCGGGACTAGCGGCCGGGGAGCTGTTTTTT. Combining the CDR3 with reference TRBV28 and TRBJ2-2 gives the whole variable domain DVKVTQSSRYLVKRTGEKVFLECVQDMDHENMFWYRQDPGLGLRLIYFSYDVKMKEKGDIPEGYSVSREKKERFSLILESASTNQTSMYLCASSAGLAAGELFFGEGSRLTVL.